Listed below are T cell receptor beta chains from one sample, sequenced in a study of tumor and adjacent non-tumor tissue in lung cancer. MiXCR was run by TCRdb on the multiplex PCR reads, yielding one entry per CDR3 protein. The data hold some 95,000 distinct CDR3 sequences, with 75% to 85% observed a single time. The source material was distant non-tumor lung tissue. These receptors all stem from a man aged 55 to 70 with small cell lung cancer. Both conserved end residues are part of each CDR3. The order of the fields is CDR3 DNA, CDR3 protein, D gene, clone size, V gene, J gene, CDR3 length. D genes are given only for firm matches. Some rows have no size entry. The others give once, few or many, or a class for an expanded clone.

CDR3nt: TGCAGTGCTATAGATCGAACTAGACGCCCAGATACGCAGTATTTT
CDR3aa: CSAIDRTRRPDTQYF
d_gene: -
abundance: -
v_gene: TRBV20-1
j_gene: TRBJ2-3
len: 15

CDR3nt: TGCGCCAGCAGAAACGGGAGGGCAAGTGGAGAGACCCAGTACTTC
CDR3aa: CASRNGRASGETQYF
d_gene: TRBD2
abundance: -
v_gene: TRBV5-1
j_gene: TRBJ2-5
len: 15

CDR3nt: TGTGCCACCAGTGATTTGAGGACAGGGGGGTTCGAGCCCCAGTACTTC
CDR3aa: CATSDLRTGGFEPQYF
d_gene: TRBD1
abundance: -
v_gene: TRBV24-1
j_gene: TRBJ2-5
len: 16

CDR3nt: TGCGGTGCCCGAGGGGGGGCGGACACCGGGGAGCTGTTTTTT
CDR3aa: CGARGGADTGELFF
d_gene: -
abundance: -
v_gene: TRBV29-1
j_gene: TRBJ2-2
len: 14

CDR3nt: TGCGCCAGCAGCTTCGCTATCGGCAATGAGCAGTTCTTC
CDR3aa: CASSFAIGNEQFF
d_gene: -
abundance: -
v_gene: TRBV4-1
j_gene: TRBJ2-1
len: 13

CDR3nt: TGTGCTAGCAGTTCAATGGACAGGGAAGAGACTCAATACTTT
CDR3aa: CASSSMDREETQYF
d_gene: TRBD1
abundance: few
v_gene: TRBV12-3/TRBV12-4
j_gene: TRBJ2-5
len: 14

CDR3nt: TGTGCCGGCAACGTGACAGGGGCCAACGTCCTGATTTTC
CDR3aa: CAGNVTGANVLIF
d_gene: TRBD1
abundance: -
v_gene: TRBV6-5
j_gene: TRBJ2-6
len: 13

CDR3nt: TGTGCCAGCAGCTTAGAAGGGAGGAACTATGGCTACACCTTC
CDR3aa: CASSLEGRNYGYTF
d_gene: -
abundance: many
v_gene: TRBV7-9
j_gene: TRBJ1-2
len: 14

CDR3nt: TGTGCCAGCAGACATGAGGGCCTAGTTTACAATGAGCAGTTCTTC
CDR3aa: CASRHEGLVYNEQFF
d_gene: -
abundance: -
v_gene: TRBV4-2
j_gene: TRBJ2-1
len: 15

CDR3nt: TGTACCAGGACTCATCAAGGACAGGGGGCTGGCGATCAGTACTTC
CDR3aa: CTRTHQGQGAGDQYF
d_gene: TRBD1
abundance: -
v_gene: TRBV11-2
j_gene: TRBJ2-7
len: 15

CDR3nt: TGTAGCGTTGGAGAAAACCTAGAAGGGAATGAGCAGTTATTC
CDR3aa: CSVGENLEGNEQLF
d_gene: -
abundance: -
v_gene: TRBV29-1
j_gene: TRBJ2-1
len: 14

CDR3nt: TGTGCCAGCAGTCAGGCGGAGACCCAGTACTTC
CDR3aa: CASSQAETQYF
d_gene: -
abundance: medium-sized
v_gene: TRBV11-2
j_gene: TRBJ2-5
len: 11

CDR3nt: TGCAGTGCTAGATCGGGACTAGCGGGCACAGATACGCAGTATTTT
CDR3aa: CSARSGLAGTDTQYF
d_gene: TRBD2
abundance: many
v_gene: TRBV20-1
j_gene: TRBJ2-3
len: 15